This entry describes one TCR beta chain. From germline, CDR1 is SGHAT and CDR2 FQNNGV. CDR3 length: 15 amino acids. V was cut by 5 bases and J by 6 bases, with 16 bases left in between. TCRdb keeps only in-frame clones here, not all; method: immunoSEQ multiplex PCR. The profile covers fewer than 2.5 million clones, with approximately 94% appearing a single time and approximately 0.35% taken by the ten largest. This sample stems from a study of shared clonotypes between healthy human individuals. At the level of the study: Per-donor plates numbered three CD4 naive, three CD4 memory, two CD8 naive and one CD8 memory.

This TCR was recovered from a young man in good health. Some clones in this sample may be carry-over from other donors' samples. The V gene is TRBV11-2, the J gene TRBJ2-2; TRBD2 might be the D (5 bases). The sample consisted of naive CD4+ T cells from PBMCs. Subset noted: CD45RA+ positively selected. The CDR3 nucleotides are TGTGCCAGCAGCCCCGGAACTAGGCCCTCCGGGGAGCTGTTTTTT. It specifies CASSPGTRPSGELFF.